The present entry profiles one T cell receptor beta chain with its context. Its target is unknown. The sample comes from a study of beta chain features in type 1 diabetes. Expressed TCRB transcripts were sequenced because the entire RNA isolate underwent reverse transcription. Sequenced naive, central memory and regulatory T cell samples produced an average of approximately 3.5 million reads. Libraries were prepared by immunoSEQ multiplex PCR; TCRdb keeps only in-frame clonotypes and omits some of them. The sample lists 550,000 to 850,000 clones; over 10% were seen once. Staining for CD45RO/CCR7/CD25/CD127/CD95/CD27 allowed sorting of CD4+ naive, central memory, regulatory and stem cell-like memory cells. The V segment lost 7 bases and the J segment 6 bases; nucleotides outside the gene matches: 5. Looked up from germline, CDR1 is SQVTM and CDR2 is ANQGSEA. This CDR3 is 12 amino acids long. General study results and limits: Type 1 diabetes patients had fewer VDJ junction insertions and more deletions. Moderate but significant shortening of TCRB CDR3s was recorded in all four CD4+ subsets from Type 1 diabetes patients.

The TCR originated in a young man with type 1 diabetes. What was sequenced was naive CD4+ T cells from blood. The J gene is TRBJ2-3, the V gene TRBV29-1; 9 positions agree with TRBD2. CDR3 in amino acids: CSARLAADTQYF. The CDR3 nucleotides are TGCAGCGCGAGACTAGCGGCGGATACGCAGTATTTT.